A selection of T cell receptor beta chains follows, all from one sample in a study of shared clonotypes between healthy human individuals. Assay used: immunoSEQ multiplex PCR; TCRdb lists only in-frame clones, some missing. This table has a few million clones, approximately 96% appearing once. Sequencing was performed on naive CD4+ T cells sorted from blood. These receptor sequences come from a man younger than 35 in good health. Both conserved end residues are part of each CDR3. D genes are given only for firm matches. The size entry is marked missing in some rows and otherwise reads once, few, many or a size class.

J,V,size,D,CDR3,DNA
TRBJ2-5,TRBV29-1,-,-,CSVDVLQVEGETQYF,TGCAGCGTTGATGTACTGCAAGTAGAGGGGGAGACCCAGTACTTC
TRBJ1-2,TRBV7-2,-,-,CASSPGGSANYGYTF,TGTGCCAGCAGCCCGGGGGGCTCCGCTAACTATGGCTACACCTTC
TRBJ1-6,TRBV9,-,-,CASSARTGRNSPLHF,TGTGCCAGCAGCGCCCGCACAGGGAGGAATTCACCCCTCCACTTT
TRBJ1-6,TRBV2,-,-,CASQMLVDSPLHF,TGTGCCAGCCAAATGTTGGTAGACTCACCCCTCCACTTT
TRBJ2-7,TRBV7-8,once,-,CASSLVLSSYEQYF,TGTGCCAGCAGCTTAGTCCTCTCCTCCTACGAGCAGTACTTC
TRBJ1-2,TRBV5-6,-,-,CASSLYEGNYGYTF,TGTGCCAGCAGCTTATATGAGGGAAACTATGGCTACACCTTC
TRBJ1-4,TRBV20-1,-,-,CSAGQGEKLFF,TGCAGTGCTGGGCAGGGTGAAAAACTGTTTTTT
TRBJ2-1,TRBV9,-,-,CASSVGVSYNEQFF,TGTGCCAGCAGCGTGGGAGTCTCCTACAATGAGCAGTTCTTC
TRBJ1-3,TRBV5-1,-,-,CASSLQGFGNTIYF,TGCGCCAGCAGCTTGCAGGGGTTTGGAAACACCATATATTTT
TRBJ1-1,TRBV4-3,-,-,CASSQEPGLNTEAFF,TGCGCCAGCAGCCAAGAACCTGGGCTAAACACTGAAGCTTTCTTT
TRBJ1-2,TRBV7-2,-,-,CASSPQFGPAAFDGYTF,TGTGCCAGCAGCCCACAATTTGGACCGGCCGCTTTCGATGGCTACACCTTC
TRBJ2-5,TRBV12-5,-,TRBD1,CASGSGTGVDETQYF,TGTGCTAGTGGCTCCGGGACAGGGGTTGATGAGACCCAGTACTTC
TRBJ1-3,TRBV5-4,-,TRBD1,CASSSDRGNTIYF,TGTGCCAGCAGCTCGGACAGGGGAAACACCATATATTTT
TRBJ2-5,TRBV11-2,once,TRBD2,CASSSPRGLAGVETQYF,TGTGCCAGCAGCTCTCCAAGGGGACTAGCGGGGGTTGAGACCCAGTACTTC
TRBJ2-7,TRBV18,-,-,CASSPEAGYYEQYF,TGTGCCAGCTCACCAGAGGCTGGGTACTACGAGCAGTACTTC
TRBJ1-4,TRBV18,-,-,CASSPSFGQTDGLFF,TGTGCCAGCTCACCTAGTTTCGGGCAGACCGACGGACTGTTTTTT
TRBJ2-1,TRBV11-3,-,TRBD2,CASSFSGGAGNEQFF,TGTGCCAGCAGCTTCAGCGGGGGGGCAGGGAATGAGCAGTTCTTC
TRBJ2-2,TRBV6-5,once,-,CASSSLTGELFF,TGTGCCAGCAGTTCCCTCACCGGGGAGCTGTTTTTT
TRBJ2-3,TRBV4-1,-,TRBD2,CASSPGGADTQYF,TGCGCCAGCAGCCCTGGGGGGGCAGATACGCAGTATTTT
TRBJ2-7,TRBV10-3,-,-,CAISDSGLPYEQYF,TGTGCCATCAGTGACTCGGGACTCCCCTACGAGCAGTACTTC
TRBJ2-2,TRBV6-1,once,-,CASSRGDTGELFF,TGTGCCAGCAGCCGAGGAGACACCGGGGAGCTGTTTTTT
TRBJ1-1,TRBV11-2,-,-,CASSSRRGLDTEAFF,TGTGCCAGCAGCTCTCGGCGGGGGTTGGACACTGAAGCTTTCTTT
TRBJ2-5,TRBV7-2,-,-,CASSLFKGETQYF,TGTGCCAGCAGCTTATTTAAGGGGGAGACCCAGTACTTC